Listed below are T cell receptor beta chains from one sample, sequenced in a study of T cell repertoires in cytomegalovirus infection. No antigen is known for these receptors. TCRdb analysed the reads with MiXCR anew, one entry per CDR3 protein. This table has around 900,000 distinct CDR3 sequences, about a third appearing once. The material was cultured CD8+ T cells from PBMCs, obtained from culture after CMV antigen stimulation. Receptor source: a human donor in good health (CMV status not recorded). Some clones in this sample may be carry-over from other donors' samples. The CDR3 runs from the conserved cysteine through the conserved F or W. D genes are given only for firm matches. Rows may omit the clone size; those that give it use once, few, many or a size class.

d_gene	j_gene	abundance	v_gene	CDR3nt	CDR3aa
.	TRBJ1-3	.	TRBV4-3	TGCGCCAGCAGCCCCGCGAGGGGCTCTGGAAACACCATATATTTT	CASSPARGSGNTIYF
TRBD1	TRBJ2-5	medium-sized	TRBV7-2	TGTGCCAGCAGCCCGTGGACAGGGGATCAAGAGACCCAGTACTTC	CASSPWTGDQETQYF
TRBD1	TRBJ2-1	.	TRBV9	TGTGCCAGCATCGTCGGGACAGGGAGTGAGCAGTTCTTC	CASIVGTGSEQFF
.	TRBJ2-7	.	TRBV5-1	TGCGCCAGCAGCTTGTTCACGGAGAGGGACGAGCAGTACTTC	CASSLFTERDEQYF
.	TRBJ2-5	few	TRBV28	TGTGCCAGCAGTCCCGGGACTGAGTGGGAGACCCAGTACTTC	CASSPGTEWETQYF
.	TRBJ2-2	many	TRBV7-6	TGTGCCAGCAGCTTAGGGGGGCAGACCGGGGAGCTGTTTTTT	CASSLGGQTGELFF
.	TRBJ2-7	.	TRBV27	TGTGCCAGCAGGAGGGGTGTCTACGAGCAGTACTTC	CASRRGVYEQYF
TRBD1	TRBJ1-5	few	TRBV7-2	TGTGCCAGCAGCTTAGCGGACAGGACCCATCAGCCCCAGCATTTT	CASSLADRTHQPQHF
TRBD2	TRBJ2-3	.	TRBV5-5	TGTGCCAGCAGCGTACTAGCGGGGGGTACAGATACGCAGTATTTT	CASSVLAGGTDTQYF
.	TRBJ1-1	.	TRBV5-6	TGTGCCAGCAGCTTGACCCCGAGGGGTGAAGCTTTCTTT	CASSLTPRGEAFF
.	TRBJ2-1	.	TRBV13	TGTGCCAGCAGTTCTACGGAGGGTATACACAATGAGCAGTTCTTC	CASSSTEGIHNEQFF
TRBD1	TRBJ1-1	.	TRBV27	TGTGCCAGCAGCCGGACAGGGTCTGAAGCTTTCTTT	CASSRTGSEAFF
.	TRBJ1-6	.	TRBV10-3	TGTGCCATCAGTGAGTCCGCGAGCTCCTATAATTCACCCCTCCACTTT	CAISESASSYNSPLHF
TRBD2	TRBJ2-1	few	TRBV7-9	TGTGCCAGCAGCTCCGGGACTAGCGTCGGTGAGCAGTTCTTC	CASSSGTSVGEQFF
TRBD2	TRBJ2-5	.	TRBV27	TGTGCCAGCAGTTCCCGGACTAGCCGTTGGGAGACCCAGTACTTC	CASSSRTSRWETQYF
.	TRBJ1-5	.	TRBV4-1	TGCGCCAGCAGCCAAGATCAAGGCAAGTGGTTTCAGCCCCAGCATTTT	CASSQDQGKWFQPQHF